One and the same sample provided the 8 T cell receptor beta chains below, sequenced in a study of blood T cell repertoires in COVID-19. Sequencing used immunoSEQ multiplex PCR; TCRdb keeps in-frame clones, though not all of them. The top ten hold 1.5% to 2% of the sample, which has some 510,000 clones, approximately 88% seen once. Sequenced input: PBMCs or T cells enriched from blood (not recorded which). The receptors here all came from a woman aged 40 to 49 who had recovered from COVID-19.

The J gene is TRBJ1-2, the V gene TRBV19; no firm D call. The CDR3 sequence is 14 residues long. V was trimmed by 6 bases and J by 2 bases, leaving 13 bases between them. CDR1 is LNHDA, CDR2 SQIVND, per germline (reference sequence). Written as DNA, the CDR3 is TGTGCCAGTAGACCCCCTCTGCGGAACTATGGCTACACCTTC. Protein: CASRPPLRNYGYTF.

V usage is TRBV11-2 and J usage is TRBJ1-3; D possibly corresponds to TRBD1 (5 bases). V was pared by 5 bases and J by 2 bases, with 10 bases between. Germline-derived CDR1 and CDR2 are SGHAT and FQNNGV. This CDR3 has 14 residues. The CDR3 is CASSPQGTGNTIYF. DNA for the CDR3: TGTGCCAGCAGCCCGCAGGGAACTGGAAACACCATATATTTT.

The chain joins TRBV29-1 to TRBJ1-1; D is ambiguous. This CDR3 comprises 14 residues. Germline loops: CDR1 SQVTM, CDR2 ANQGSEA. Trimming cost V 4 bases and J 4 bases, with 16 bases left between them. The CDR3 loop reads CSVGWSPESTEAFF. In nucleotides, the CDR3 is TGCAGCGTTGGATGGTCACCCGAGTCCACTGAAGCTTTCTTT.

The J gene is TRBJ2-3, the V gene TRBV19; D uncertain. The CDR3 contains 11 residues. Trimming took off 4 bases at V and 7 bases at J, with 6 bases between the two ends. Germline CDR1 reads LNHDA; CDR2 reads SQIVND (reference sequence). The CDR3 region has the DNA TGTGCCAGTAGTACCGGTAATACGCAGTATTTT. It translates to CASSTGNTQYF.

The rearrangement uses TRBV4-1 and TRBJ1-2; the D gene is possibly TRBD1 (5 bases). The CDR3 runs 14 residues. Per the germline V gene, CDR1 is MGHRA and CDR2 is YSYEKL. Trimming stripped 0 bases from V and 3 bases from J, with 8 bases between. CDR3 in amino acids: CASSQEAGYYGYTF. The DNA of the CDR3 is TGCGCCAGCAGCCAAGAGGCAGGGTACTATGGCTACACCTTC.

The chain links TRBV6-2 or TRBV6-3 to TRBJ2-1; D possibly corresponds to TRBD1 (5 bases). From germline, CDR1 is MNHEY and CDR2 SVGEGT. The CDR3 sequence is 15 residues long. Trimming removed 6 bases at V and 0 bases at J, with 12 bases between. CDR3 loop: CASSPTDDSYNEQFF. CDR3 DNA sequence: TGTGCCAGCAGCCCGACAGACGACTCCTACAATGAGCAGTTCTTC.

The gene calls are TRBV6-5 and TRBJ2-7, with 10 bases lining up with TRBD2. There are 13 residues in the CDR3. Germline values: CDR1 MNHEY, CDR2 SVGAGI. The trim removed 7 bases at V and 3 bases at J, leaving 3 bases unmatched. CDR3 in DNA: TGTGCCAGCACAAGCGGGAGGGACTACGAGCAGTACTTC. Translated, it gives CASTSGRDYEQYF.

The V and J genes are TRBV11-2 and TRBJ2-3, with TRBD2 as a possible D gene (5 bases). The CDR3 loop spans 17 amino acids. Germline CDR1 SGHAT, CDR2 FQNNGV. Trimming pared 7 bases from V and 6 bases from J, leaving 26 bases between. For the CDR3, the DNA is TGTGCCAGCACCCCCGGCCTGGACTCGCTTGGAACGGATACGCAGTATTTT. Protein sequence: CASTPGLDSLGTDTQYF.